This T cell receptor (beta chain) was obtained from a study of B cell selection in AIRE deficiency (dated by TCRdb to the late 2010s). The study in broad terms: Researchers compared TCRbeta repertoires of sorted blood CD4+ conventional T cells and regulatory T cells in AIRE-deficient patients with those in healthy controls. The TCR-sequenced cohort comprised about five AIRE-deficient APECED patients and about five healthy control donors. What the work shows at the level of the full study, not this receptor alone: Only TCRbeta chains were sequenced; roughly two fifths of shared healthy-donor Treg sequences also occurred in healthy Tconv, possibly because of differing TCRalpha chains. Among 3657 shared Treg TCRbeta sequences, around 34% were shared exclusively among healthy donors and less than 10% exclusively among patients, which suggests that Treg selection is less efficient in the absence of AIRE. Shorter CDR3s were found in shared Treg sequences, reflecting a bias toward rearrangements containing few non-templated nucleotide insertions. In AIRE-deficient patients, Tconv and Treg cells had TCRBV gene usage, CDR3 length and TCR diversity comparable to those in healthy donors. Approximately 30% of the Treg TCRbeta sequences shared among healthy donors turned up in patient Tconv cells, suggesting that Treg-biased clones are diverted into the Tconv compartment.

Concerning this clone: The antigen it recognizes is unknown. No clone much larger than this one lies a single base away; base qualities are absent.

The immunoSEQ platform was used to sequence the TCRbeta chains. The study's processing was this. When Treg repertoires were pooled, approximately 50,000 distinct TCRbeta sequences were obtained from patients and roughly 9.9x10^4 from healthy donors. Public Treg TCRbeta sequences were defined as those shared by two or more individuals and were then searched for in Tconv repertoires. To test for differences between groups, Mann-Whitney U tests with Bonferroni-Dunn correction were run in GraphPad Prism 7.03. TCRdb stores this immuneACCESS table with in-frame sequences only. Part of the clones is absent; in the studies checked, under half of the shortfall reflects unresolved V genes, and no reason is known for the rest. D and trimming come from the DNA, and the V and J calls and clone size come from that table. The table for this sample lists 20,000 to 25,000 clones; about 93% of them were counted only once. Together, the top ten hold about 1.5% of the sample.

The germline V gene (reference sequence) gives CDR1 as SEHNR and CDR2 as FQNEAQ. The junction shows trimming of 5 bases on V and 0 bases on J, and the gene matches do not reach 9 bases of it. The CDR3 sequence holds 17 residues, the cysteine and phenylalanine included. This entry keeps only the CDR3 DNA: 51 bases, framed from base 1. For sorting, regulatory T cells were defined as CD4+CD25hiCD127low/negative cells. The healthy donors who provided the control samples were not related to the patients. A FACSAria flow cytometer was used to sort the Tconv and Treg cells intended for TCRbeta sequencing. Sorted cells were collected into 5-ml round-bottom polystyrene tubes, and dry cell pellets were frozen at -80°C before sequencing.

The TCR sequence derives from a human donor in good health. The rearranged chain carries TRBV7-9 and TRBJ1-3; 8 central bases correspond to TRBD1. The sample consisted of CD4+CD25+ Tregs sorted from PBMCs. CDR3 sequence: CASSGDRGYYSGNTIYF. The DNA sequence follows: TGTGCCAGCAGCGGTGACAGGGGCTATTACTCTGGAAACACCATATATTTT.